This T cell receptor (beta chain) was sequenced during a study of T-cell memory formation after mild COVID-19. Across the whole study: In these data, TCR clusters were largely donor specific. Findings of the study overall: Contracting CD4+ clones lay largely in CM and EM, with CD8+ ones residing in EMRA. Researchers found some responding clones in pre-infection memory, a sign that cross-reactive memory joined.

From germline, CDR1 is SGHRS and CDR2 YFSETQ. The CDR3 covers 12 residues. The V gene lost 0 bases and the J gene lost 6 bases, with 6 bases spanning the gap. 5'RACE with constant-segment primers built TCRalpha and TCRbeta cDNA libraries with UMIs. TCRdb reprocessed the 5' RACE reads with MiXCR, giving one entry per CDR3 protein. The table includes tens of thousands of distinct CDR3 sequences, 11% to 15% detected once. This clonotype was counted at least ten times. Its matching antigen is unknown. The chain recombines TRBV5-1 with TRBJ1-2, with D uncertain. Source material: PBMCs or a T cell subset sorted from them (not recorded which). The sequence came from an adult woman who had mild COVID-19 (a few samples of this study predate the infection). Cell type and time point are not known. The CDR3 loop reads CASSLARDGYTF. The CDR3 coding sequence is TGCGCCAGCAGCTTGGCCCGGGATGGCTACACCTTC.